This T cell receptor beta chain derives from a study of T cell repertoires in cytomegalovirus infection. TCRdb recomputed calls from the reads with MiXCR, one row per CDR3 protein. This sample carries fewer than 900,000 distinct CDR3 sequences, under 35% of them seen once, and the ten largest clones take around 14%. As regards this clonotype: Its antigen is as yet unknown.

The V and J ends lost 0 bases and 1 base respectively, with 9 bases between them. The germline V gene has CDR1 LGHDT and CDR2 YNNKEL (reference sequence). The CDR3 is 15 residues long. Study-wide results and caveats: Frequencies of public TCR beta families were cumulated, and this identified carriers of CMV plus the relevant HLA.

The genes are TRBV3-1 and TRBJ1-2; D is ambiguous. The sequence came from a human donor in good health (CMV status not recorded). Some clones in this sample may be carry-over from other donors' samples. Material: cultured CD8+ T cells from PBMCs, obtained from culture after CMV antigen stimulation. This CDR3 reads CASSQDQDNNYGYTF. For the CDR3, the DNA is TGTGCCAGCAGCCAAGACCAAGACAATAACTATGGCTACACCTTC.